Following are 7 T cell receptor beta chains from one sample sequenced in a study of CD8+ T cells in alopecia areata. The authors extracted RNA and reverse transcribed it into cDNA as the sequencing template. Sequencing was performed with immunoSEQ multiplex PCR; in TCRdb, only in-frame clones are kept and a portion is missing. The sample lists about 160,000 clones, approximately 87% occurring once. The material was CD8+ T cells sorted from blood, obtained at week 0. The source of these receptors is a human donor with alopecia areata.

This sequence joins TRBV25-1 and TRBJ2-1; weak D call: TRBD2 (5 bases). V dropped 2 bases and J dropped 4 bases, with 9 bases sitting between them. The germline V gene encodes CDR1 MGHDK and CDR2 SYGVNS. The length of the CDR3 is 14 residues. The CDR3 is CASSETGLYNEQFF. The DNA of the CDR3 is TGTGCCAGCAGTGAAACTGGACTTTACAATGAGCAGTTCTTC.

This clone has just one count. The rearrangement joins TRBV6-1 to TRBJ2-7, with 12 nucleotides matching TRBD2. The CDR3 covers 15 residues. The trim removed 6 bases at V and 4 bases at J, leaving 7 bases unmatched. Germline values: CDR1 MNHNS, CDR2 SASEGT. The chain's CDR3 is CASSLGLAGPYEQYF. The CDR3 bases are TGTGCCAGCAGCCTCGGACTAGCGGGGCCTTACGAGCAGTACTTC.

The J gene is TRBJ2-1, the V gene TRBV11-2, with TRBD2 matching over 8 bases. The CDR3 sequence is 15 residues long. CDR1 SGHAT and CDR2 FQNNGV come from the germline V gene. V was pared by 7 bases and J by 6 bases, with 11 bases of the junction left unmatched. The CDR3 protein is CASILGLAGSNEQFF. The CDR3 nucleotides read TGTGCCAGCATCTTGGGGCTAGCGGGTTCCAATGAGCAGTTCTTC.

This clone was picked up a small number of times. V and J are TRBV29-1 and TRBJ2-3; TRBD2 aligns across 9 bases. V shed 4 bases and J 5 bases; nucleotides not matched to a gene: 7. The V gene's germline CDR1 is SQVTM and CDR2 ANQGSEA. The CDR3 has 14 residues. CDR3 loop: CSVGISGSGDTQYF. The CDR3 DNA sequence: TGCAGCGTTGGTATTAGCGGGAGTGGAGATACGCAGTATTTT.

The V gene is TRBV9, the J gene TRBJ2-7; D is undetermined. V lost 3 bases and J 2 bases, leaving 12 bases between the germline ends. Per the germline V gene, CDR1 is SGDLS and CDR2 is YYNGEE. This CDR3 spans 14 amino acids. CDR3 in amino acids: CASSGAPFPYEQYF. The DNA of the CDR3 is TGTGCCAGCAGCGGCGCCCCTTTCCCCTACGAGCAGTACTTC.

This rearrangement joins TRBV27 to TRBJ1-5, with 7 bases fitting TRBD1. V shed 4 bases and J 0 bases; nucleotides not matched to a gene: 3. Germline values: CDR1 MNHEY, CDR2 SMNVEV (reference sequence). The CDR3 is made up of 15 amino acids. CDR3 sequence reads: CASSYGQDSNQPQHF. CDR3 nucleotides: TGTGCCAGCAGTTATGGACAGGATAGCAATCAGCCCCAGCATTTT.

This chain links TRBV27 with TRBJ2-1, with TRBD2 matching 13 bases. Germline trimming cut 7 bases from V and 3 bases from J; bases unmatched to any gene: 9. The CDR3 covers 17 residues. Germline V gene lookup returns CDR1 MNHEY and CDR2 SMNVEV (reference sequence). In nucleotides, the CDR3 is TGTGCCAGCACAGGACAGACTAGCGGGGGGTACTACAATGAGCAGTTCTTC. Translated, it gives CASTGQTSGGYYNEQFF.